This is a list of T cell receptor beta chains from one sample in a study of blood T cell repertoires in COVID-19. The assay was immunoSEQ multiplex PCR, and TCRdb's table has in-frame clones only and misses some. The profile shows 110,000 or so clones, approximately 81% of them singletons. The material sequenced was peripheral blood. These receptors were taken from a man aged 40-55 years with acute or convalescent COVID-19. CDR3s include the opening cysteine and the closing phenylalanine or tryptophan. The D gene is left open where the match is weak. Not all rows give a size; the values are once, few, many and, for expanded clones, a class.

D gene	J gene	clone size	V gene	CDR3 protein	CDR3 DNA
TRBD1	TRBJ1-2	once	TRBV2	CASSDGTGFGYTF	TGTGCCAGCAGTGATGGGACAGGGTTTGGCTACACCTTC
.	TRBJ1-2	.	TRBV10-3	CAISDPLSGGYTF	TGTGCCATCAGTGATCCCCTGTCGGGTGGCTACACCTTC
.	TRBJ1-2	.	TRBV3-1/TRBV3-2	CASSQEQNYGYTF	TGTGCCAGCAGCCAAGAACAGAACTATGGCTACACCTTC
TRBD1	TRBJ2-4	.	TRBV19	CASSKQGAAKNIQYF	TGTGCCAGTAGTAAGCAGGGGGCGGCCAAAAACATTCAGTACTTC
.	TRBJ1-3	.	TRBV9	CASSPDSTVDSGNTIYF	TGTGCCAGCAGCCCCGACTCGACGGTTGACTCTGGAAACACCATATATTTT
.	TRBJ2-3	.	TRBV27	CASSLGAHRNTDTQYF	TGTGCCAGCAGTTTAGGGGCGCACAGAAACACAGATACGCAGTATTTT
TRBD1	TRBJ2-5	.	TRBV5-4	CASSPRTGEETQYF	TGTGCCAGCAGCCCCCGGACAGGGGAAGAGACCCAGTACTTC
.	TRBJ2-1	.	TRBV19	CASSLSGLSPLYEQFF	TGTGCCAGTAGTCTCTCCGGTCTTTCACCCCTGTATGAGCAGTTCTTC
TRBD1	TRBJ1-1	few	TRBV6-5	CASRGRQGNTEAFF	TGTGCCAGCAGGGGTAGACAGGGGAACACTGAAGCTTTCTTT
.	TRBJ2-1	.	TRBV7-9	CASSPFTSSYNEQFF	TGTGCCAGCAGCCCCTTTACGAGCTCCTACAATGAGCAGTTCTTC
TRBD1	TRBJ1-3	.	TRBV13	CASSRRGTAGNTIYF	TGTGCCAGCAGCAGACGGGGGACAGCTGGAAACACCATATATTTT
TRBD1	TRBJ1-1	.	TRBV27	CASSLRGEAFF	TGTGCCAGCTCCCTCAGGGGGGAAGCTTTCTTT